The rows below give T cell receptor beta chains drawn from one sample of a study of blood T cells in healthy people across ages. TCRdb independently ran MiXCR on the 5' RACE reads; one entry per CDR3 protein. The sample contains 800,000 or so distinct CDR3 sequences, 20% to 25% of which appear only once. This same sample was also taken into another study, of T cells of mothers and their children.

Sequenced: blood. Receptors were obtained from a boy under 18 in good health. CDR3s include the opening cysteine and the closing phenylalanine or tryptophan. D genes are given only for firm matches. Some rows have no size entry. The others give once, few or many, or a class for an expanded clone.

CDR3: CASSTGWTNEKLFF
DNA: TGTGCCAGCAGTACAGGGTGGACTAATGAAAAACTGTTTTTT
V: TRBV2
J: TRBJ1-4
size: many
D: .

CDR3: CASSQDRRSQETQYF
DNA: TGCGCCAGCAGCCAAGATCGGCGCAGTCAAGAGACCCAGTACTTC
V: TRBV4-3
J: TRBJ2-5
size: many
D: .

CDR3: CASSLTLEQYF
DNA: TGTGCCAGCAGTTTAACCTTAGAGCAGTACTTC
V: TRBV12-3/TRBV12-4
J: TRBJ2-7
size: few
D: .

CDR3: CASTLGDREQFF
DNA: TGTGCCAGCACCTTAGGGGATCGTGAGCAGTTCTTC
V: TRBV6-1
J: TRBJ2-1
size: .
D: .

CDR3: CSASAGTYNEQFF
DNA: TGCAGTGCTAGCGCGGGGACTTACAATGAGCAGTTCTTC
V: TRBV20-1
J: TRBJ2-1
size: .
D: .

CDR3: CASSLGGGSVEQSF
DNA: TGCGCCAGCAGCTTGGGTGGAGGGTCGGTTGAGCAGTCCTTC
V: TRBV5-1
J: TRBJ2-1
size: .
D: .

CDR3: CSVQDHKGQYF
DNA: TGCAGTGTCCAGGACCACAAAGGGCAGTACTTC
V: TRBV20-1
J: TRBJ2-7
size: .
D: .

CDR3: CASPGSGQETQYF
DNA: TGTGCCAGTCCAGGAAGCGGGCAAGAGACCCAGTACTTC
V: TRBV6-5
J: TRBJ2-5
size: few
D: .

CDR3: CASSYRVSGANVLTF
DNA: TGTGCCAGCAGTTACAGGGTCTCTGGGGCCAACGTCCTGACTTTC
V: TRBV12-3/TRBV12-4
J: TRBJ2-6
size: .
D: .

CDR3: CSARAPKVFHEQYF
DNA: TGCAGTGCTAGAGCCCCCAAAGTGTTTCACGAGCAGTACTTC
V: TRBV20-1
J: TRBJ2-7
size: few
D: .

CDR3: CASSQAWFEGSTEAFF
DNA: TGTGCCAGCAGCCAAGCCTGGTTCGAGGGGAGCACTGAAGCTTTCTTT
V: TRBV14
J: TRBJ1-1
size: .
D: .

CDR3: CASSNQGVSYEQYF
DNA: TGTGCCAGCAGTAACCAGGGGGTCTCCTACGAGCAGTACTTC
V: TRBV25-1
J: TRBJ2-7
size: few
D: TRBD1

CDR3: CASSALPSRRADPRRGNEQFF
DNA: TGTGCCAGCAGCGCCCTACCTAGCCGCCGGGCAGATCCCCGGCGGGGGAATGAGCAGTTCTTC
V: TRBV11-2
J: TRBJ2-1
size: few
D: TRBD2

CDR3: CATSQSRVGSYNEQFF
DNA: TGTGCCACCAGTCAGAGCAGGGTAGGATCCTACAATGAGCAGTTCTTC
V: TRBV24-1
J: TRBJ2-1
size: .
D: .

CDR3: CASSRDREGVTVGEKLFF
DNA: TGTGCCAGCAGCCGAGACAGGGAAGGGGTTACGGTGGGTGAAAAACTGTTTTTT
V: TRBV7-6
J: TRBJ1-4
size: .
D: TRBD1

CDR3: CASSLDRIEWGANVLTF
DNA: TGTGCCAGCTCACTCGACAGGATCGAATGGGGGGCCAACGTCCTGACTTTC
V: TRBV18
J: TRBJ2-6
size: .
D: .

CDR3: CTSSESWGGSYEQYF
DNA: TGTACCAGCAGTGAAAGTTGGGGGGGGTCCTACGAGCAGTACTTC
V: TRBV6-1
J: TRBJ2-7
size: .
D: TRBD2

CDR3: CSADQRGGYTDTQYF
DNA: TGCAGTGCTGACCAGCGGGGGGGGTACACAGATACGCAGTATTTT
V: TRBV20-1
J: TRBJ2-3
size: .
D: TRBD2

CDR3: CSALVGSDTQYF
DNA: TGCAGCGCCCTTGTTGGTTCGGATACGCAGTATTTT
V: TRBV29-1
J: TRBJ2-3
size: .
D: .

CDR3: CSTPELPRGTQYF
DNA: TGCAGTACCCCAGAACTTCCCCGGGGGACCCAGTACTTC
V: TRBV20-1
J: TRBJ2-5
size: many
D: .

CDR3: CASSLGSGAATNEKLFF
DNA: TGTGCCAGCAGCTTAGGGTCTGGTGCGGCAACTAATGAAAAACTGTTTTTT
V: TRBV7-2
J: TRBJ1-4
size: .
D: .

CDR3: CASSQVREYEQYF
DNA: TGCGCCAGCAGCCAAGTAAGGGAGTACGAGCAGTACTTC
V: TRBV4-1
J: TRBJ2-7
size: .
D: .

CDR3: CIARGLQRGGSSYNEQFF
DNA: TGCATTGCTAGAGGGTTACAGCGGGGGGGCTCCTCCTACAATGAGCAGTTCTTC
V: TRBV20-1
J: TRBJ2-1
size: .
D: TRBD2

CDR3: CASSRRTGSSTDTQYF
DNA: TGTGCCAGCTCACGACGGACAGGGTCTAGCACAGATACGCAGTATTTT
V: TRBV18
J: TRBJ2-3
size: .
D: TRBD1

CDR3: CSALQGARETQYF
DNA: TGCAGTGCCCTCCAGGGGGCTCGGGAGACCCAGTACTTC
V: TRBV20-1
J: TRBJ2-5
size: few
D: TRBD1

CDR3: CASSESWTYNEQFF
DNA: TGTGCCAGCAGTGAAAGCTGGACCTACAATGAGCAGTTCTTC
V: TRBV6-1
J: TRBJ2-1
size: .
D: .

CDR3: CSSRLRGSYEQYF
DNA: TGCAGTTCCCGTCTCCGCGGGTCTTACGAGCAGTACTTC
V: TRBV20-1
J: TRBJ2-7
size: few
D: .

CDR3: CASRGQGDYGYTF
DNA: TGTGCCAGCAGGGGACAGGGAGACTATGGCTACACCTTC
V: TRBV2
J: TRBJ1-2
size: few
D: TRBD1